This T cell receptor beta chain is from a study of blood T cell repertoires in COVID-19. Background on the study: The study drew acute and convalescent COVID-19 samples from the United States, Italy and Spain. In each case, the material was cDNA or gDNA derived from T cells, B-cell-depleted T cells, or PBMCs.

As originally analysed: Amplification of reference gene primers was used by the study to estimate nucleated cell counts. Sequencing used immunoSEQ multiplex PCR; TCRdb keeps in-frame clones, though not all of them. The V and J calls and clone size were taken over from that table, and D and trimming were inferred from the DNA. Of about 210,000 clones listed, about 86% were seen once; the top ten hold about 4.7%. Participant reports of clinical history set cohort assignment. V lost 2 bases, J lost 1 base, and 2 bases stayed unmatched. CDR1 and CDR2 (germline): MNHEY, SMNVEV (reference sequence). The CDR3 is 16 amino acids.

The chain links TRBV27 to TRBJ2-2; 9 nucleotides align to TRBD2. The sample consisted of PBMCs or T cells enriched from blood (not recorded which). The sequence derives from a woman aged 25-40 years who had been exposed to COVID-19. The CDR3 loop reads CASSLMRGGNTGELFF. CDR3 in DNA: TGTGCCAGCAGTTTAATGCGGGGGGGGAACACCGGGGAGCTGTTTTTT.